The subject of this entry is one TCR beta chain. These data belong to a study of blood T cell repertoires in COVID-19. The CDR3 totals 12 residues. V was cut by 0 bases and J by 8 bases, with 5 bases left in between. CDR1 and CDR2 from the germline V gene are MNHNY and SVGAGI (reference sequence). Assay: immunoSEQ multiplex PCR; the TCRdb copy retains only in-frame clones and omits some. The top ten clones hold about 6% of a sample with approximately 260,000 clones, about nine tenths of them seen once. The specimen sequenced was PBMCs or T cells enriched from blood (not recorded which). The chain is built from TRBV6-6 and TRBJ2-1; perhaps TRBD1 as D (5 bases). The source is a woman in her twenties or thirties with acute COVID-19. As DNA, the CDR3 is TGTGCCAGCAGTTACTCAGGGGATGAGCAGTTCTTC. Protein: CASSYSGDEQFF.